This T cell receptor beta chain appears in the sequencing data of a study of cytotoxic CD8 clonotypes in ibrutinib-treated CLL. Study-wide points: Timing of sampling differed between sustained-remission and progressing patients.

Some clones are missing from TCRdb's copy, which holds only in-frame ones; the method was immunoSEQ multiplex PCR. Of roughly 330,000 clones detected, 67% appear once; the ten largest clones hold approximately 6%. Comments on this clone: The antigen remains undetermined.

The sample in question was PBMCs, obtained after 36 months of ibrutinib treatment. This clonotype originated in a human donor with chronic lymphocytic leukemia.

The CDR3 here is CSVVLGAFEKLFF. The CDR3 DNA reads TGCAGCGTTGTACTAGGGGCTTTTGAAAAACTGTTTTTT. This chain joins TRBV29-1 and TRBJ1-4; D may be TRBD1 (5 bases). The CDR3 covers 13 residues. CDR1 is SQVTM and CDR2 is ANQGSEA in the germline V gene. V lost 4 bases and J lost 7, with 13 bases in between.